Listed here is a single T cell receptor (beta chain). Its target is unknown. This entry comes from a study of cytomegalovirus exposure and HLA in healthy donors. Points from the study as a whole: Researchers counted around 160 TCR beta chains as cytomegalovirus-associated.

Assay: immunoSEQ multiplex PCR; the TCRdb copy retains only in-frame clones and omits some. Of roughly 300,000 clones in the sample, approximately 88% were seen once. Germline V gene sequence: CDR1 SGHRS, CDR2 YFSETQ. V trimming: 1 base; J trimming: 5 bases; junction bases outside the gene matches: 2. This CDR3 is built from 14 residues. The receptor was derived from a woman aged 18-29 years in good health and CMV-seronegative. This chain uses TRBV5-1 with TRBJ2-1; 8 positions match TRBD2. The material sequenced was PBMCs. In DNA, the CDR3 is TGCGCCAGCAGCTTGTTAGCGGGGCACAATGAGCAGTTCTTC. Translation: CASSLLAGHNEQFF.